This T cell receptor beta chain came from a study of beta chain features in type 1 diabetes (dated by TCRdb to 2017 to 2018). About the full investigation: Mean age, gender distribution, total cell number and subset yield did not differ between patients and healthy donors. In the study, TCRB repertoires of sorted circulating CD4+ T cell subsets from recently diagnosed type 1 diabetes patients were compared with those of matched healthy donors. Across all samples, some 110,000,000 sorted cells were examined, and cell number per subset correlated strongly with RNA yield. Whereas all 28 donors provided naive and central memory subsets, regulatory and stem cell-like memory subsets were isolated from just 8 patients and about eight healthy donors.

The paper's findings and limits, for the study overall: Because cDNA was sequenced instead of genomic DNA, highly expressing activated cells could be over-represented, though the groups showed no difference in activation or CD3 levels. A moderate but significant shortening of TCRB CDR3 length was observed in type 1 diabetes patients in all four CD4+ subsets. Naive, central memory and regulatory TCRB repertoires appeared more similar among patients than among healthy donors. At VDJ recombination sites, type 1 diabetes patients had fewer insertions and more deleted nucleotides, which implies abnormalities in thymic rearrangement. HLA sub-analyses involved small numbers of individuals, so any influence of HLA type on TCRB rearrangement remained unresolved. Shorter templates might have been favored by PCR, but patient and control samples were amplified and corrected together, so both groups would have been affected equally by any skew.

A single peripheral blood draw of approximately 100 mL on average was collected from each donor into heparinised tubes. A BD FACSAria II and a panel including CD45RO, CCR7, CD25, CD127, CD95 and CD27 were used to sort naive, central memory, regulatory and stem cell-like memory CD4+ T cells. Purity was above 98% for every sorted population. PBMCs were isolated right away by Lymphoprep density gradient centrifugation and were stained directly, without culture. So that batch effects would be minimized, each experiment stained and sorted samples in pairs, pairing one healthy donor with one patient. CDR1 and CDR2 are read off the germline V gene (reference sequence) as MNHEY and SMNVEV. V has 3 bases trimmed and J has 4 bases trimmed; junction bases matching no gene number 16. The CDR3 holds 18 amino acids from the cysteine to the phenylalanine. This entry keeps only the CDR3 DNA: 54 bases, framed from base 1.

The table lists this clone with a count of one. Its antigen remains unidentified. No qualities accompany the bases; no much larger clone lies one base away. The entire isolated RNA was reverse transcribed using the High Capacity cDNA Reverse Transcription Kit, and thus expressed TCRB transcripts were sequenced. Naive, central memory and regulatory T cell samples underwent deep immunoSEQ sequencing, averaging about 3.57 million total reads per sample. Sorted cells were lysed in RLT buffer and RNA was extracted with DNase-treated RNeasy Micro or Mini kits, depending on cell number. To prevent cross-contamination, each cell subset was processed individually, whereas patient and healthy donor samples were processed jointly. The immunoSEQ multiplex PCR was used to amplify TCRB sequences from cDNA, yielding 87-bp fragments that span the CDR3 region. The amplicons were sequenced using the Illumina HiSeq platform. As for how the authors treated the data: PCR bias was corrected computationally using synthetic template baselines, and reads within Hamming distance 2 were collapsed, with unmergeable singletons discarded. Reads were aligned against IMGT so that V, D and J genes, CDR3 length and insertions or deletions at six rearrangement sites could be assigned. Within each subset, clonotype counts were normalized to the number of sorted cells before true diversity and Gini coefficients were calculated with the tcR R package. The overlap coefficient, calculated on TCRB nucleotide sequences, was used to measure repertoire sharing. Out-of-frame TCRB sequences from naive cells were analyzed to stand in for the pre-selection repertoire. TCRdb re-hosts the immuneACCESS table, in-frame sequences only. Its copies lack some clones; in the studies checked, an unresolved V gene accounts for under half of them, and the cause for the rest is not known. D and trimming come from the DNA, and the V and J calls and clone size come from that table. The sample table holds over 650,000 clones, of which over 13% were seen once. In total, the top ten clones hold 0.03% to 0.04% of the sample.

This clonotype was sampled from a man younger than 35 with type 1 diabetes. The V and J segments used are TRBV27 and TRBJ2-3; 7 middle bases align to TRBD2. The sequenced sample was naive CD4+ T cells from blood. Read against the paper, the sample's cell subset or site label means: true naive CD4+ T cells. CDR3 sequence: CASSLLWIGTKGADTQYF. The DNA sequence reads TGTGCCAGCAGTTTGCTGTGGATCGGGACTAAGGGTGCAGATACGCAGTATTTT.